These 26 T cell receptor beta chains were all obtained from the same sample, sequenced in a study of T cell changes during pregnancy in multiple sclerosis. Only in-frame clones appear in the TCRdb table, and some are missing; sequencing was by immunoSEQ multiplex PCR. The data contain 93,000 or so clones, roughly 90% of them singletons. The sequences come from peripheral blood, collected before pregnancy. These receptors all stem from a female donor with multiple sclerosis, enrolled in a pregnancy study.

In DNA form, the CDR3 reads TGTGCCAGTAGTATAGGCCCGGGACAGGGGAAACATGGCTACACCTTC. Its protein product is CASSIGPGQGKHGYTF. The chain joins TRBV19 to TRBJ1-2; 10 bases match TRBD1. This CDR3 is 16 amino acids long. V trimming: 1 base; J trimming: 6 bases; junction bases outside the gene matches: 8. CDR1 is LNHDA, CDR2 SQIVND, per germline (reference sequence).

V gene TRBV5-1 combines with J gene TRBJ1-1; 8 positions match TRBD1. This CDR3 has 15 residues. Trimming removed 6 bases from V and 1 base from J; junction bases left unmatched: 8. The germline V gene has CDR1 SGHRS and CDR2 YFSETQ. The CDR3 is CASTLRQGANTEAFF. CDR3 nucleotides: TGCGCCAGCACCCTCAGGCAGGGGGCGAACACTGAAGCTTTCTTT.

The gene calls are TRBV28 and TRBJ2-1; TRBD2 matches 14 bases. After removal of 2 bases from V and 7 bases from J, the junction contained 7 bases not matched to a gene. Germline lookup yields CDR1 MDHEN and CDR2 SYDVKM. CDR3 length: 17 residues. The CDR3 sequence is CASSLLLTSGRVNEQFF. The CDR3 DNA is TGTGCCAGCAGTTTACTCCTGACTAGCGGGAGGGTGAATGAGCAGTTCTTC. Full variable domain (rest looked up from reference TRBV28 and TRBJ2-1): DVKVTQSSRYLVKRTGEKVFLECVQDMDHENMFWYRQDPGLGLRLIYFSYDVKMKEKGDIPEGYSVSREKKERFSLILESASTNQTSMYLCASSLLLTSGRVNEQFFGPGTRLTVL.

This clone was seen only once. The gene calls are TRBV27 and TRBJ2-1; 8 nucleotides agree with TRBD1. Losses at the gene ends were 5 bases for V and 2 bases for J; bases not matched to a gene: 8. The CDR3 covers 16 residues. Germline values: CDR1 MNHEY, CDR2 SMNVEV (reference sequence). CDR3 region: CASSLQGALPYNEQFF. The CDR3, as DNA: TGTGCCAGCAGTCTCCAGGGGGCACTTCCCTACAATGAGCAGTTCTTC.

V gene TRBV9 combines with J gene TRBJ2-7; possible D gene TRBD1, 5 bases. Germline V CDR1 and CDR2: SGDLS, YYNGEE. This CDR3 region has 17 residues. The V gene lost 0 bases and the J gene lost 1 base, with 17 bases spanning the gap. CDR3 residues: CASSVASGSFGSYEQYF. The DNA of the CDR3 is TGTGCCAGCAGCGTAGCTTCAGGGTCATTTGGGTCCTACGAGCAGTACTTC.

The chain uses TRBV5-1 and TRBJ2-1; D is ambiguous. This CDR3 comprises 15 residues. The V gene lost 5 bases and the J gene lost 4 bases, with 16 bases spanning the gap. In germline, CDR1 is SGHRS, CDR2 YFSETQ. DNA of the CDR3: TGCGCCAGCAGACCAGGCCCCTTCGATTACAATGAGCAGTTCTTC. As protein: CASRPGPFDYNEQFF. Full variable domain (missing parts from reference TRBV5-1 and TRBJ2-1): KAGVTQTPRYLIKTRGQQVTLSCSPISGHRSVSWYQQTPGQGLQFLFEYFSETQRNKGNFPGRFSGRQFSNSRSEMNVSTLELGDSALYLCASRPGPFDYNEQFFGPGTRLTVL.

The rearrangement joins TRBV23-1 to TRBJ2-7, with 7 positions matching TRBD1. TRBV23-1 is sorted into the ORF group, with uncertain function. The junction had 12 bases not matched to a gene; V was cut back by 1 base and J by 0 bases. The CDR3 spans 18 residues. The CDR3 coding sequence is TGCGCCAGCAGTCAATTATCCGCTGGACAGGCATCCTCCTACGAGCAGTACTTC. It specifies CASSQLSAGQASSYEQYF.

The genes are TRBV7-9 and TRBJ2-1; D is undetermined. There are 16 residues in the CDR3. V lost 3 bases to trimming and J lost 4 bases, with 16 bases between them. The germline V gene has CDR1 SEHNR and CDR2 FQNEAQ (reference sequence). Written as DNA, the CDR3 is TGTGCCAGCAGCTTGTATAGCCAGCGCCAATACAATGAGCAGTTCTTC. Its protein product is CASSLYSQRQYNEQFF. The full variable domain, its missing parts supplied by reference TRBV7-9 and TRBJ2-1, is DTGVSQNPRHKITKRGQNVTFRCDPISEHNRLYWYRQTLGQGPEFLTYFQNEAQLEKSRLLSDRFSAERPKGSFSTLEIQRTEQGDSAMYLCASSLYSQRQYNEQFFGPGTRLTVL.

The J gene is TRBJ2-7, the V gene TRBV7-2, with TRBD1 matching 8 bases. This CDR3 comprises 14 residues. CDR1 is SGHTA and CDR2 is FQGNSA in the germline V gene. V trimming: 5 bases; J trimming: 4 bases; junction bases outside the gene matches: 7. Here the CDR3 reads CASSKDRATYEQYF. The CDR3 DNA follows: TGTGCCAGCAGCAAGGACAGGGCTACTTACGAGCAGTACTTC. The whole variable domain, remainder taken from reference TRBV7-2 and TRBJ2-7, is GAGVSQSPSNKVTEKGKDVELRCDPISGHTALYWYRQSLGQGLEFLIYFQGNSAPDKSGLPSDRFSAERTGGSVSTLTIQRTQQEDSAVYLCASSKDRATYEQYFGPGTRLTVT.

The CDR3 here is CSASVGNTIYF. CDR3 sequence (DNA): TGCAGTGCTAGCGTTGGAAACACCATATATTTT. This rearrangement joins TRBV20-1 to TRBJ1-3; D unclear. The CDR3 is 11 amino acids. In germline, CDR1 is DFQATT, CDR2 SNEGSKA (reference sequence). Deletions cut 3 bases from V and 3 bases from J, with 3 bases between.

V usage is TRBV7-9 and J usage is TRBJ2-7; TRBD1 is a possible D gene (6 bases). This CDR3 contains 16 residues. CDR1 SEHNR and CDR2 FQNEAQ come from the germline V gene (reference sequence). Trimming removed 5 bases at V and 3 bases at J, with 20 bases between. The DNA of the CDR3 is TGTGCCAGCAGCCGGATTACAGGGATCCCAGACTACGAGCAGTACTTC. Its translation is CASSRITGIPDYEQYF.

The rearrangement uses TRBV11-2 and TRBJ2-1, with D possibly being TRBD1 (6 bases). CDR1 is SGHAT and CDR2 is FQNNGV in the germline V gene. V was trimmed by 4 bases and J by 2 bases, leaving 12 bases between them. This CDR3 spans 15 amino acids. DNA for the CDR3: TGTGCCAGCAGCTCCCACAGGGTAACCTACAATGAGCAGTTCTTC. Its protein product is CASSSHRVTYNEQFF.

The V gene is TRBV7-8, the J gene TRBJ1-4; TRBD1 might be the D (5 bases). The CDR3 sequence is 16 residues long. V was pared by 0 bases and J by 0 bases, with 8 bases between. Germline CDR1 is SGHVS and CDR2 is FQNEAQ. The DNA for the CDR3 is TGTGCCAGCAGCTTAGCGCGGGGACCAACTAATGAAAAACTGTTTTTT. Its protein is CASSLARGPTNEKLFF.

In the case of this clone: No conserved phenylalanine or tryptophan is present at the end of the CDR3, so a read error is the likely explanation. The DNA is omitted, as the CDR3 cannot be located on it reliably, and the CDR3 follows TCRdb's listing. V usage is TRBV7-9 and J usage is TRBJ2-6; the DNA was not used to check the table's D call, TRBD2. The CDR3 adds up to 13 amino acids, both ends counted. The germline V gene has CDR1 SEHNR and CDR2 FQNEAQ (reference sequence). CDR3 sequence: CASSFGAEGLTFQ.

This rearrangement joins TRBV28 to TRBJ2-1, with no clear D. Trimming removed 6 bases from V and 12 bases from J, with 12 bases in between. The CDR3 spans 11 residues. CDR1 is MDHEN and CDR2 is SYDVKM in the germline V gene. For the CDR3, the DNA is TGTGCCAGCAGCCCGGGTAGAGGGCAGTTCTTC. Its protein product is CASSPGRGQFF. The entire variable domain, with the rest obtained from reference TRBV28 and TRBJ2-1, is as follows: DVKVTQSSRYLVKRTGEKVFLECVQDMDHENMFWYRQDPGLGLRLIYFSYDVKMKEKGDIPEGYSVSREKKERFSLILESASTNQTSMYLCASSPGRGQFFGPGTRLTVL.

The rearrangement joins TRBV7-3 to TRBJ2-3; 12 bases agree with TRBD2. The CDR3 is made up of 16 amino acids. V was clipped by 1 base and J by 4 bases; unmatched bases: 3. In germline, CDR1 is SGHTA, CDR2 FQGTGA. The CDR3: CASSLIASGRADTQYF. The CDR3 nucleotides are TGTGCCAGCAGCTTAATTGCTAGCGGGAGGGCAGATACGCAGTATTTT. Full variable domain (missing parts from reference TRBV7-3 and TRBJ2-3): GAGVSQTPSNKVTEKGKYVELRCDPISGHTALYWYRQSLGQGPEFLIYFQGTGAADDSGLPNDRFFAVRPEGSVSTLKIQRTERGDSAVYLCASSLIASGRADTQYFGPGTRLTVL.

The gene calls are TRBV19 and TRBJ1-5; 7 bases are a match to TRBD1. CDR1 is LNHDA and CDR2 is SQIVND in the germline V gene (reference sequence). The CDR3 is 12 amino acids. Trimming removed 9 bases from V and 3 bases from J; junction bases left unmatched: 2. The DNA of the CDR3 is TGTGCCAGCGACAGGGACAATCAGCCCCAGCATTTT. Its protein product is CASDRDNQPQHF.

J is TRBJ1-5 and V is TRBV5-1, with TRBD1 matching 9 bases. The CDR3 is 15 residues long. Germline V lookup: CDR1 SGHRS, CDR2 YFSETQ. V gave up 4 bases and J gave up 5 bases; unmatched junction bases: 7. The CDR3 DNA sequence: TGCGCCAGCAGCGTTGGGACAGGGTGGGATCAGCCCCAGCATTTT. It codes for CASSVGTGWDQPQHF.

This clone was recorded once. This sequence joins TRBV5-6 and TRBJ2-7, with TRBD1 matching over 10 bases. Germline V gives CDR1 SGHDT, CDR2 YYEEEE. CDR3 size: 12 residues. The V gene end was trimmed by 5 bases and the J gene end by 7 bases; junction bases not matched to a gene: 3. The CDR3 DNA reads TGTGCCAGCAGACGGGACAGGGGAGAGCAGTACTTC. Its translation: CASRRDRGEQYF.

The J gene is TRBJ2-1, the V gene TRBV27; 8 bases line up with TRBD2. From germline, CDR1 is MNHEY and CDR2 SMNVEV (reference sequence). The CDR3 covers 14 residues. V was pared by 5 bases and J by 7 bases, with 7 bases of the junction left unmatched. The chain's CDR3 is CASSERGPQNEQFF. DNA for the CDR3: TGTGCCAGCAGTGAGCGGGGGCCCCAGAATGAGCAGTTCTTC.

The rearrangement links TRBV9 to TRBJ1-2, with 9 bases that match TRBD1. The germline V gene has CDR1 SGDLS and CDR2 YYNGEE. The CDR3 consists of 16 residues. Germline trimming cut 0 bases from V and 4 bases from J; bases unmatched to any gene: 7. CDR3 loop: CASSVDGTGYFYGYTF. The CDR3 DNA is TGTGCCAGCAGCGTAGATGGGACAGGGTACTTCTATGGCTACACCTTC.

This chain uses TRBV29-1 with TRBJ2-7; D is possibly TRBD1 (5 bases). Trimming left V 5 bases short and J 3 bases short, with 11 bases between. CDR3 length equals 12 residues. From germline, CDR1 is SQVTM and CDR2 ANQGSEA. The CDR3 protein is CSVTRTNYEQYF. Written as DNA, the CDR3 is TGCAGCGTTACCAGGACAAACTACGAGCAGTACTTC.

The V gene is TRBV27, the J gene TRBJ1-4, with TRBD1 identical over 7 bases. This CDR3 comprises 14 residues. The junction had 5 bases not matched to a gene; V was cut back by 3 bases and J by 7 bases. Germline V gives CDR1 MNHEY, CDR2 SMNVEV (reference sequence). The CDR3 nucleotides read TGTGCCAGCAGTTTTTTAGGGGGCGTTGAAAAACTGTTTTTT. Translating it yields CASSFLGGVEKLFF.

This rearrangement joins TRBV2 to TRBJ1-1, with 8 bases matching TRBD1. V lost 5 bases and J lost 6; bases outside the gene matches: 11. CDR1 and CDR2 from the germline V gene are SNHLY and FYNNEI. This CDR3 comprises 15 residues. This CDR3 is CASSKMDRVFPEAFF. The CDR3 coding sequence is TGTGCCAGCAGTAAGATGGACAGGGTTTTCCCTGAAGCTTTCTTT.

The chain is built from TRBV7-6 and TRBJ2-7; tentatively, D is TRBD2 (6 bases). The V gene lost 4 bases and the J gene lost 5 bases, with 21 bases spanning the gap. CDR3 length: 16 residues. CDR1 is SGHVS and CDR2 is FNYEAQ in the germline V gene. CDR3 DNA sequence: TGTGCCAGCAGCTCCAGTGGGGGACTCCAACACCACGAGCAGTACTTC. Protein product: CASSSSGGLQHHEQYF.

The gene calls are TRBV6-4 and TRBJ1-1, with D hard to call. Trimming took 6 bases from V and 0 from J, leaving 14 bases between them. CDR3 length: 15 amino acids. Germline V lookup: CDR1 MRHNA, CDR2 SNTAGT. CDR3 protein: CASRDRAILNTEAFF. The CDR3 nucleotides are TGTGCCAGCAGGGACCGCGCGATTTTGAACACTGAAGCTTTCTTT.